These 10 T cell receptor beta chains originate from one sample sequenced in a study of shared clonotypes between healthy human individuals (dated by TCRdb to 2018 to 2021). Receptor libraries were prepared by the immunoSEQ multiplex PCR assay. TCRdb mirrors the immuneACCESS table, restricted to in-frame sequences. Some clones are absent from its copies; in checked studies, under half trace to an unresolved V gene, and the reason for the others is unknown. A total of hundreds of thousands of clones appear in this sample, roughly 70% of them only once. Together, the top ten hold about 2% of the sample. The material sequenced was memory CD4+ T cells sorted from blood. Sample cell subset or site, as interpreted from the label and publication: CD45RA-negative fraction. The source of these receptors is a woman in her 30s in good health.

Here the CDR3 reads CASSPLGGQVAFEQYF. In DNA form, the CDR3 reads TGTGCCAGCTCACCACTCGGAGGACAGGTTGCCTTCGAGCAGTACTTC. The gene calls are TRBV18 and TRBJ2-7; 7 bases fit TRBD1. Germline V gene data show CDR1 as KGHSH and CDR2 as LQKENI. The CDR3 is made up of 16 amino acids. Trimming removed 1 base from V and 6 bases from J; junction bases left unmatched: 12.

The chain combines TRBV7-9 with TRBJ1-2; the D is unclear. CDR1 and CDR2 (germline): SEHNR, FQNEAQ (reference sequence). The CDR3 is made up of 13 amino acids. Trimming stripped 5 bases from V and 7 bases from J, with 14 bases between. This CDR3 reads CASSALGEGGYTF. CDR3 nucleotides: TGTGCCAGCAGCGCCCTTGGGGAGGGTGGCTACACCTTC.

This clone was seen a handful of times. The chain carries TRBV28 and TRBJ1-6; perhaps TRBD1 as D (5 bases). Germline V CDR1 and CDR2: MDHEN, SYDVKM. V gave up 7 bases and J gave up 8 bases, with 15 bases separating them. The CDR3 consists of 14 residues. CDR3: CASTLDKYDSPLHF. CDR3 nucleotides: TGTGCCAGCACCCTGGACAAATACGATTCACCCCTCCACTTT. Supplemented by reference TRBV28 and TRBJ1-6, the full variable domain reads DVKVTQSSRYLVKRTGEKVFLECVQDMDHENMFWYRQDPGLGLRLIYFSYDVKMKEKGDIPEGYSVSREKKERFSLILESASTNQTSMYLCASTLDKYDSPLHFGNGTRLTVT.

This clone has only a few counts. V gene TRBV19 combines with J gene TRBJ1-1; TRBD1 is a possible D gene (5 bases). The CDR3 spans 18 residues. With 7 bases removed from V and 4 bases from J, the gap between germline ends came to 28 bases. CDR1 and CDR2 (germline): LNHDA, SQIVND (reference sequence). The CDR3 loop is CASKTVEGGEGKGTEAFF. The CDR3 DNA sequence: TGTGCCAGTAAGACAGTAGAAGGTGGTGAGGGGAAGGGCACTGAAGCTTTCTTT.

This clone is a singleton in its sample. This chain connects TRBV7-8 to TRBJ2-1, with 12 bases matching TRBD2. This CDR3 contains 15 residues. Trimming at V came to 6 bases and at J to 9 bases, leaving 9 bases not matched to a gene. Germline lookup yields CDR1 SGHVS and CDR2 FQNEAQ. In DNA, the CDR3 is TGTGCCAGCAGGGGAGTCGGACTAGCGGGAAGTGAGCAGTTCTTC. This gives the protein CASRGVGLAGSEQFF.

For this clone: One end of the junction does not line up with germline, which may come from a read error. In nucleotides, the CDR3 is TGTACCAGCAGGTGGGACGGAGAGGCCGGGGAGCTGTTTTTT. This translates into CTSRWDGEAGELFF. V usage is TRBV25-1 and J usage is TRBJ2-2; D assignment may be TRBD1 or TRBD2 (5 bases each). CDR1 MGHDK and CDR2 SYGVNS come from the germline V gene. This CDR3 has 14 amino acids.

This sequence joins TRBV7-9 and TRBJ2-1, with TRBD2 matching over 9 bases. CDR1 is SEHNR, CDR2 FQNEAQ, per germline (reference sequence). Trimming at V came to 3 bases and at J to 3 bases, leaving 6 bases not matched to a gene. The CDR3 consists of 16 residues. CDR3 coding DNA: TGTGCCAGCAGCTTGTGGCTAGCGGGGAACTACAATGAGCAGTTCTTC. Protein: CASSLWLAGNYNEQFF.

This clone has more than one count but fewer than ten. This chain uses TRBV27 with TRBJ1-2, with D possibly TRBD1 on 5 matching bases. Germline V gene lookup returns CDR1 MNHEY and CDR2 SMNVEV (reference sequence). The V end was cut by 1 base, the J end by 6 bases, with 9 bases between. The CDR3 contains 13 residues. The CDR3 DNA follows: TGTGCCAGCAGTTTATGGAGGGGTGATGGCTACACCTTC. Protein product: CASSLWRGDGYTF.

The chain links TRBV19 to TRBJ1-5; 7 bases match TRBD1. CDR1 LNHDA and CDR2 SQIVND come from the germline V gene (reference sequence). V shed 3 bases and J 5 bases; nucleotides not matched to a gene: 4. The CDR3 is made up of 14 amino acids. CDR3 in DNA: TGTGCCAGTAGTATCCGGACAGGAGATCAGCCCCAGCATTTT. Protein product: CASSIRTGDQPQHF.

The gene calls are TRBV5-4 and TRBJ1-2; D remains unclear. Germline loops: CDR1 SGHNT, CDR2 YYREEE (reference sequence). This CDR3 is 16 amino acids long. V was pared by 0 bases and J by 0 bases, with 12 bases between. Written as DNA, the CDR3 is TGTGCCAGCAGCTTGGTCCTACAGAGAGCTAACTATGGCTACACCTTC. Translation gives CASSLVLQRANYGYTF.